This is a list of T cell receptor beta chains from one sample in a study of blood T cell repertoires in COVID-19. Clones were sequenced by immunoSEQ multiplex PCR, and TCRdb holds only the in-frame ones, with some missing. This table holds 350,000 or so clones, around 83% found once. Sequenced material: peripheral blood. The receptors shown here come from a man under 40 with active or convalescent COVID-19. Each CDR3 is given with its conserved first and last residue. The D gene is left open where the match is weak. Clone size is stated in some rows and not others, as once, few, many or a class when expanded.

clone_size: -
v_call: TRBV19
j_call: TRBJ2-1
d_call: TRBD1
cdr3_nt: TGTGCCAGTACGAGACAGGGTAACAATGAGCAGTTCTTC
cdr3_aa: CASTRQGNNEQFF

clone_size: once
v_call: TRBV19
j_call: TRBJ1-2
d_call: -
cdr3_nt: TGTGCCAGTAAGTGGACAGACTATGGCTACACCTTC
cdr3_aa: CASKWTDYGYTF

clone_size: -
v_call: TRBV28
j_call: TRBJ2-5
d_call: TRBD2
cdr3_nt: TGTGCCAGCAGTTTAGCGGGGGGGCACCGGGGCACAGAGACCCAGTACTTC
cdr3_aa: CASSLAGGHRGTETQYF

clone_size: -
v_call: TRBV11-2
j_call: TRBJ2-2
d_call: TRBD2
cdr3_nt: TGTGCCAGCAGCTTTGGAGCGGGATACACCAACTGGAACACCGGGGAGCTGTTTTTT
cdr3_aa: CASSFGAGYTNWNTGELFF

clone_size: -
v_call: TRBV27
j_call: TRBJ2-7
d_call: -
cdr3_nt: TGTGCCAGCAGATCCGGGACAATCGACGAGCAGTACTTC
cdr3_aa: CASRSGTIDEQYF

clone_size: -
v_call: TRBV12-3/TRBV12-4
j_call: TRBJ2-3
d_call: TRBD1
cdr3_nt: TGTGCCAGCAAAGTGGACAGGGCAGATACGCAGTATTTT
cdr3_aa: CASKVDRADTQYF

clone_size: -
v_call: TRBV5-1
j_call: TRBJ2-7
d_call: -
cdr3_nt: TGCGCCAGCAGCTCTTTGGACAGATACTACGAGCAGTACTTC
cdr3_aa: CASSSLDRYYEQYF

clone_size: few
v_call: TRBV2
j_call: TRBJ1-2
d_call: -
cdr3_nt: TGTGCCAGCTTGATTAGCAACTATGGCTACACCTTC
cdr3_aa: CASLISNYGYTF

clone_size: few
v_call: TRBV7-9
j_call: TRBJ2-5
d_call: -
cdr3_nt: TGTGCCAGCAGCTCCAGACAGGCTGGGGAGACCCAGTACTTC
cdr3_aa: CASSSRQAGETQYF

clone_size: few
v_call: TRBV12-3/TRBV12-4
j_call: TRBJ2-7
d_call: -
cdr3_nt: TGTGCCAGCAGTGCCGCCGGGAACTACGAGCAGTACTTC
cdr3_aa: CASSAAGNYEQYF

clone_size: -
v_call: TRBV27
j_call: TRBJ2-7
d_call: TRBD2
cdr3_nt: TGTGCCAGCAGTTCAATAGCGGGAGGTACCTACGAGCAGTACTTC
cdr3_aa: CASSSIAGGTYEQYF

clone_size: -
v_call: TRBV7-2
j_call: TRBJ2-3
d_call: TRBD2
cdr3_nt: TGTGCCAGCAGCTTCTGGACTAGCAGTCCGAGCACAGATACGCAGTATTTT
cdr3_aa: CASSFWTSSPSTDTQYF

clone_size: -
v_call: TRBV24-1
j_call: TRBJ2-7
d_call: -
cdr3_nt: TGTGCCACCGGCGACAACCGCAGGCAGTACTTC
cdr3_aa: CATGDNRRQYF

clone_size: -
v_call: TRBV27
j_call: TRBJ2-2
d_call: TRBD1
cdr3_nt: TGTGCCAGCAGCTGGACAGGGTTCACCGGGGAGCTGTTTTTT
cdr3_aa: CASSWTGFTGELFF

clone_size: -
v_call: TRBV18
j_call: TRBJ2-3
d_call: -
cdr3_nt: TGTGCCAGCTCACTTACCACAGGTAGAGACGGGACAGATACGCAGTATTTT
cdr3_aa: CASSLTTGRDGTDTQYF

clone_size: -
v_call: TRBV9
j_call: TRBJ1-1
d_call: TRBD1
cdr3_nt: TGTGCCAGCAGCGTGGAAGGGGGCGCGGGGACTGAAGCTTTCTTT
cdr3_aa: CASSVEGGAGTEAFF

clone_size: -
v_call: TRBV24-1
j_call: TRBJ2-2
d_call: TRBD2
cdr3_nt: TGTGCCACCAGTGAGCGGGGGGGGCCCGCGAACACCGGGGAGCTGTTTTTT
cdr3_aa: CATSERGGPANTGELFF